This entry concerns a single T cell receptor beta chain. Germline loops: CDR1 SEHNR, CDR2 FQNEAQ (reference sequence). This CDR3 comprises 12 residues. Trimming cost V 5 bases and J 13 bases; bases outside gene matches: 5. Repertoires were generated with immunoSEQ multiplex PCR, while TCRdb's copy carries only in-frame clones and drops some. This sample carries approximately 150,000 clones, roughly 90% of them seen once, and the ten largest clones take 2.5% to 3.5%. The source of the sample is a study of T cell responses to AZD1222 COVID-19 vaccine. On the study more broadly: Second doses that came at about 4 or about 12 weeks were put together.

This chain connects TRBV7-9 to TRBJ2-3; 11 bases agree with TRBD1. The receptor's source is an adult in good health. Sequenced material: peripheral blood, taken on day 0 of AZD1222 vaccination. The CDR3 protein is CASSPDRGPEYF. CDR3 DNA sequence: TGTGCCAGCAGCCCGGACAGGGGGCCTGAGTATTTT.